Below are 11 T cell receptor beta chains sequenced from a single sample in a study of T cell changes during pregnancy in multiple sclerosis. Sequenced by immunoSEQ multiplex PCR; TCRdb stores in-frame clones only, minus some. The sample gives approximately 130,000 clones, approximately 93% of which show up once; around 6% is in the top ten. This specimen was peripheral blood, taken before pregnancy. The receptors come from a female donor with multiple sclerosis, enrolled in a pregnancy study.

The J gene is TRBJ2-3, the V gene TRBV5-1, with D maybe TRBD2 (6 bases). CDR3 length equals 13 residues. Germline values: CDR1 SGHRS, CDR2 YFSETQ. Trimming cost V 4 bases and J 4 bases, with 10 bases left between them. The CDR3, as DNA: TGCGCCAGCAGCCGGGGACTGCCAGATACGCAGTATTTT. Protein product: CASSRGLPDTQYF.

The chain links TRBV13 to TRBJ2-5, with a possible D match to TRBD1 (6 bases). Germline V gene lookup returns CDR1 PRHDT and CDR2 FYEKMQ (reference sequence). V was pared by 5 bases and J by 2 bases, with 12 bases between. The CDR3 is 14 amino acids. The CDR3 region has the DNA TGTGCCAGCAGCCAAGGACAGATACAAGAGACCCAGTACTTC. As protein: CASSQGQIQETQYF.

This clone was seen more than once but under ten times. The chain carries TRBV7-2 and TRBJ1-2, with D tentatively TRBD1 (6 bases). This CDR3 region has 13 residues. The germline V gene encodes CDR1 SGHTA and CDR2 FQGNSA. Trimming removed 5 bases from V and 2 bases from J, with 9 bases in between. CDR3 DNA: TGTGCCAGCAGCGAGGACAGAAACTATGGCTACACCTTC. Translating gives CASSEDRNYGYTF.

The chain links TRBV7-9 to TRBJ2-5, with 14 positions matching TRBD2. The CDR3 is 15 amino acids. Trimming at V came to 2 bases and at J to 7 bases, leaving 3 bases not matched to a gene. Looked up from germline, CDR1 is SEHNR and CDR2 is FQNEAQ (reference sequence). CDR3: CASSLSTSGGATQYF. For the CDR3, the DNA is TGTGCCAGCAGCTTATCGACTAGCGGGGGGGCGACCCAGTACTTC.

CDR3: CASSLMYGAYKNIQYF. CDR3 nucleotide sequence: TGTGCCAGCAGCTTAATGTATGGGGCCTACAAAAACATTCAGTACTTC. The V and J genes are TRBV11-1 and TRBJ2-4; D might be TRBD1 (5 bases). The V and J ends lost 2 bases and 3 bases respectively, with 14 bases between them. The germline V gene encodes CDR1 SGHAT and CDR2 FQDESV (reference sequence). This CDR3 contains 16 residues.

The chain carries TRBV5-1 and TRBJ1-2; the D gene is possibly TRBD1 (5 bases). Germline V gene sequence: CDR1 SGHRS, CDR2 YFSETQ. The CDR3 consists of 16 residues. V was cut by 0 bases and J by 1 base, with 13 bases left in between. CDR3 coding DNA: TGCGCCAGCAGCTTGGCTTCTGGGGACTTTAACTATGGCTACACCTTC. Encoded protein: CASSLASGDFNYGYTF.

V gene TRBV11-1 combines with J gene TRBJ1-6; perhaps TRBD1 as D (5 bases). Germline V gives CDR1 SGHAT, CDR2 FQDESV (reference sequence). The CDR3 spans 16 residues. Trimming shortened V by 1 base and J by 3 bases, and 10 bases separated the two germline ends. The CDR3 sequence is CASSLEDGHYNSPLHF. As DNA, the CDR3 is TGTGCCAGCAGCTTAGAGGACGGACACTATAATTCACCCCTCCACTTT.

This clone appeared a single time. DNA for the CDR3: TGTGCCAGCTCACCTACTCTTCGACAGGGTAATGAAAAACTGTTTTTT. It is translated as CASSPTLRQGNEKLFF. This chain uses TRBV18 with TRBJ1-4; TRBD1 agrees at 7 bases. This CDR3 contains 16 residues. With 3 bases clipped from V and 4 bases from J, the junction kept 8 bases outside the gene matches. CDR1 is KGHSH, CDR2 LQKENI, per germline.

The chain uses TRBV15 and TRBJ1-1, with D perhaps TRBD1 (5 bases). Per germline, CDR1 LNHNV and CDR2 YYDKDF (reference sequence). The V end lost 0 bases, the J end lost 0 bases, and 8 bases lay between the germline ends. The length of the CDR3 is 15 residues. In DNA form, the CDR3 reads TGTGCCACCAGCAGAGATCGGGGGATGAACACTGAAGCTTTCTTT. It codes for CATSRDRGMNTEAFF.

The gene calls are TRBV7-3 and TRBJ2-1; 10 positions agree with TRBD2. Germline CDR1 and CDR2: SGHTA and FQGTGA. Losses at the gene ends were 5 bases for V and 8 bases for J; bases not matched to a gene: 12. The CDR3 totals 16 residues. The CDR3 DNA reads as TGTGCCAGCAGCCCCCGCGGGGCTAGCGGGGGTGATGAGCAGTTCTTC. This sequence encodes CASSPRGASGGDEQFF.

This chain joins TRBV5-1 and TRBJ2-7, with D perhaps matching TRBD1 (5 bases). Deletions cut 4 bases from V and 2 bases from J, with 13 bases between. CDR1 is SGHRS and CDR2 is YFSETQ in the germline V gene. This CDR3 has 14 residues. The CDR3 region is CASSQGHGPYEQYF. CDR3 nucleotide sequence: TGCGCCAGCAGCCAAGGACACGGGCCCTACGAGCAGTACTTC.